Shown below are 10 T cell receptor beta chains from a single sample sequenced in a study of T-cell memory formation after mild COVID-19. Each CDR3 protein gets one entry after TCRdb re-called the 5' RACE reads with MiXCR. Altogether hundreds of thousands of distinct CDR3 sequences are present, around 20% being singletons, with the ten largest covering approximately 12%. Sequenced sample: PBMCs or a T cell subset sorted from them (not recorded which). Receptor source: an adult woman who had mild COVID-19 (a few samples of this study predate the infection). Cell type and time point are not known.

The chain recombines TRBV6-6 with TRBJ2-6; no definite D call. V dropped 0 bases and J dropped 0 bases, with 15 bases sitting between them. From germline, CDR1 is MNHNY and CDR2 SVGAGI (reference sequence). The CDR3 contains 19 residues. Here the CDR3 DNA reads TGTGCCAGCAGTTACTCGAAAAGGGCAGTGGACTCTGGGGCCAACGTCCTGACTTTC. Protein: CASSYSKRAVDSGANVLTF.

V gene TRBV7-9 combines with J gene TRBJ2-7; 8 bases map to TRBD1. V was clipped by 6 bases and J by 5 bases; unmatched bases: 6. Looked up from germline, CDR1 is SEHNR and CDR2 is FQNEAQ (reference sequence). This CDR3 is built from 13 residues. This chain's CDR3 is CASRPLDRDEQYF. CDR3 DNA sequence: TGTGCCAGCAGGCCCTTGGACAGGGACGAGCAGTACTTC.

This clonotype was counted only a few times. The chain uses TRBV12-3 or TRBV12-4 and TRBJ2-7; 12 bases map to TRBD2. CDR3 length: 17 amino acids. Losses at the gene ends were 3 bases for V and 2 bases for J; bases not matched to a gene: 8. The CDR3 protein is CASSFVGTSGPPYEQYF. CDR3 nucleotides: TGTGCCAGCAGTTTCGTGGGGACTAGCGGGCCTCCCTACGAGCAGTACTTC.

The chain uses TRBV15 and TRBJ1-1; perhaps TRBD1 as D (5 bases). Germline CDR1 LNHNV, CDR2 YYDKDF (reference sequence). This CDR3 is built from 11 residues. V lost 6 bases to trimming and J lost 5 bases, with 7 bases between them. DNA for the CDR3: TGTGCCACCAGTTGGGGGACTGAAGCTTTCTTT. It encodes CATSWGTEAFF.

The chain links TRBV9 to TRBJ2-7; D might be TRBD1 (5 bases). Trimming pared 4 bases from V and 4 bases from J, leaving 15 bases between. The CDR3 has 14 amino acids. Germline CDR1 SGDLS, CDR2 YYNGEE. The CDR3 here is CASSLGAGLYEQYF. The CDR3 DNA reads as TGTGCCAGCAGCCTAGGGGCAGGGTTATACGAGCAGTACTTC.

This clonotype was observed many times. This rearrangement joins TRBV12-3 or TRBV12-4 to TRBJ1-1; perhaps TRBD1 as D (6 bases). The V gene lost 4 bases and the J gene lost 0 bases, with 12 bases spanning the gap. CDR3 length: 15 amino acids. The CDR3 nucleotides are TGTGCCAGCAGTTGGGGGGGCAGGGTGAACACTGAAGCTTTCTTT. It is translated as CASSWGGRVNTEAFF.

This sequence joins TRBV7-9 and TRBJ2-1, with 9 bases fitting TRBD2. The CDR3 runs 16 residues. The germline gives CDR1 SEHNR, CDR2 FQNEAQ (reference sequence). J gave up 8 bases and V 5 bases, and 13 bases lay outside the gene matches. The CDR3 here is CASSPVAGALTYEQFF. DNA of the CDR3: TGTGCCAGCAGCCCCGTAGCGGGAGCTTTAACCTATGAGCAGTTCTTC. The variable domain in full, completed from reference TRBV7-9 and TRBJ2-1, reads DTGVSQNPRHKITKRGQNVTFRCDPISEHNRLYWYRQTLGQGPEFLTYFQNEAQLEKSRLLSDRFSAERPKGSFSTLEIQRTEQGDSAMYLCASSPVAGALTYEQFFGPGTRLTVL.

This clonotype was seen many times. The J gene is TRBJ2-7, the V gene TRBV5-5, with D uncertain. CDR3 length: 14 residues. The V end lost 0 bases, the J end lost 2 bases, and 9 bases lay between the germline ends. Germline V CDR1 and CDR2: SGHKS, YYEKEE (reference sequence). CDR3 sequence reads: CASSLVATAYEQYF. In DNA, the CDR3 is TGTGCCAGCAGCTTGGTGGCTACCGCCTACGAGCAGTACTTC. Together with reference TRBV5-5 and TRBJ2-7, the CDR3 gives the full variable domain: DAGVTQSPTHLIKTRGQQVTLRCSPISGHKSVSWYQQVLGQGPQFIFQYYEKEERGRGNFPDRFSARQFPNYSSELNVNALLLGDSALYLCASSLVATAYEQYFGPGTRLTVT.

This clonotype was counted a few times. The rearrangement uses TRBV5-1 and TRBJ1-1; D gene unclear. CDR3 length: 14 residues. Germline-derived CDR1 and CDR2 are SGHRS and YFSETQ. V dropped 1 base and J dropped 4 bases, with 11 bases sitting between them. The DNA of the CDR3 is TGCGCCAGCAGCTTGTCACCAGAGACCACTGAAGCTTTCTTT. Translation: CASSLSPETTEAFF.

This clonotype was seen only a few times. The CDR3 nucleotides read TGCAGTGCTGGCTATGCCTTCACAGATACGCAGTATTTT. Amino acids: CSAGYAFTDTQYF. This chain joins TRBV20-1 and TRBJ2-3; unclear D gene. V dropped 5 bases and J dropped 2 bases, with 11 bases sitting between them. The CDR3 loop spans 13 amino acids. The germline V gene encodes CDR1 DFQATT and CDR2 SNEGSKA (reference sequence).